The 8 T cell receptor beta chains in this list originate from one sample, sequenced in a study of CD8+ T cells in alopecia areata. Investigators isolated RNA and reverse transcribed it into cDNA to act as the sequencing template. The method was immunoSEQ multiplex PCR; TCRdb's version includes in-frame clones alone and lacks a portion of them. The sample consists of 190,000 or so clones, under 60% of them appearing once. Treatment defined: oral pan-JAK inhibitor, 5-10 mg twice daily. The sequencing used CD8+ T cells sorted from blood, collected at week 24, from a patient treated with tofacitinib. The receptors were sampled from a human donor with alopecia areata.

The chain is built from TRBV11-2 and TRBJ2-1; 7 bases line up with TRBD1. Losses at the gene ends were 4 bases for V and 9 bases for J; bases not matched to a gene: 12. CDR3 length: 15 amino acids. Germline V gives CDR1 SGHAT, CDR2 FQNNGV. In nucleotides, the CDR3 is TGTGCCAGCAGCTCTCCGACAGGGCGTAGAACTGAGCAGTTCTTC. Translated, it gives CASSSPTGRRTEQFF.

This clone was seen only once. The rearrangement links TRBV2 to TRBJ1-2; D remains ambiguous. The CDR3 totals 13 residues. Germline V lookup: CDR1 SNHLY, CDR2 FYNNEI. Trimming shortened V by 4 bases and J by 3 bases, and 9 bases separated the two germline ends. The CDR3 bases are TGTGCCAGCAGTGTGAAGGGTGACTATGGCTACACCTTC. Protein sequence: CASSVKGDYGYTF.

CDR3 in DNA: TGTGCCAGCAGTTACTCTTCGGATGAGCAGTTCTTC. It translates to CASSYSSDEQFF. The J gene is TRBJ2-1, the V gene TRBV6-6; D remains ambiguous. CDR3 size: 12 residues. Germline V gives CDR1 MNHNY, CDR2 SVGAGI (reference sequence). Trimming shortened V by 0 bases and J by 8 bases, and 5 bases separated the two germline ends.

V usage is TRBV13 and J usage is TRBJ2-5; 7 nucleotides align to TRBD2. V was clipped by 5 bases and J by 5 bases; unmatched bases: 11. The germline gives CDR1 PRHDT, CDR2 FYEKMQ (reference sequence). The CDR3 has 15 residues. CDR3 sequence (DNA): TGTGCCAGCAGCCGAGGGACTATCCCCAGTGAGACCCAGTACTTC. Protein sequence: CASSRGTIPSETQYF.

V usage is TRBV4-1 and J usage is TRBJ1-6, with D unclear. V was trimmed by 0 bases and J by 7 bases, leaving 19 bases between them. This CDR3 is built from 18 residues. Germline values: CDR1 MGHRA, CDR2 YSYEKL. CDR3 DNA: TGCGCCAGCAGCCAAGATTCTCGGACGGTGTTTCCGAATTCACCCCTCCACTTT. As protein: CASSQDSRTVFPNSPLHF.

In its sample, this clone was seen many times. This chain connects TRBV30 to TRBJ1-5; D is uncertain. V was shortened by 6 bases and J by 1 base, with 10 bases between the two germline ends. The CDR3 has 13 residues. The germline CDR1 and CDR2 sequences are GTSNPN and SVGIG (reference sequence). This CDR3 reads CACGLGSNQPQHF. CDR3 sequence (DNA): TGTGCCTGTGGTTTGGGGAGCAATCAGCCCCAGCATTTT.

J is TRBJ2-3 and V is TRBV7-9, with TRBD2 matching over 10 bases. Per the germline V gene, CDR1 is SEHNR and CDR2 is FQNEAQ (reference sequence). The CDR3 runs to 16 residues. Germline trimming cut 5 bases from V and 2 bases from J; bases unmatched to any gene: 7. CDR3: CASSPPLAGPTDTQYF. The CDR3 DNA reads TGTGCCAGCAGCCCCCCACTAGCGGGGCCCACAGATACGCAGTATTTT.

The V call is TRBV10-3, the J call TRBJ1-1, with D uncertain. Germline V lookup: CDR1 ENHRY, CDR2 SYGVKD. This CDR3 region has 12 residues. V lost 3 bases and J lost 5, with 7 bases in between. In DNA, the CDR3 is TGTGCCATCAGTGATACTAAGACTGAAGCTTTCTTT. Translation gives CAISDTKTEAFF.